This T cell receptor (beta chain) comes out of a study of T cell changes during pregnancy in multiple sclerosis. Measured with immunoSEQ multiplex PCR; TCRdb has only the in-frame clones, and not every one. The repertoire holds tens of thousands of clones, with around 90% as singletons. Germline loops: CDR1 MGHRA, CDR2 YSYEKL. The CDR3 loop spans 17 amino acids. The V gene lost 0 bases and the J gene lost 0 bases, with 12 bases spanning the gap. The clonotype comes from a female donor with multiple sclerosis, enrolled in a pregnancy study. J is TRBJ2-1 and V is TRBV4-1; D is possibly TRBD2 (6 bases). Sequencing used peripheral blood, obtained before pregnancy. This CDR3 is CASSQEKVADSYNEQFF. The CDR3, as DNA: TGCGCCAGCAGCCAAGAGAAGGTAGCGGACTCCTACAATGAGCAGTTCTTC.